The TCR beta chain described here comes from a study of spatial heterogeneity in lung cancer. This clonotype has a count of ten or more. Each CDR3 protein gets one entry after TCRdb re-called the 5' RACE reads with MiXCR. The sample contains roughly 9,300 distinct CDR3 sequences, 6% to 7.5% of which appear only once. The time point: sample taken at primary tumor resection. CDR1 SGHKS and CDR2 YYEKEE come from the germline V gene (reference sequence). This CDR3 comprises 13 residues. V lost 2 bases and J 5 bases, leaving 10 bases between the germline ends. Sequences were derived from normal lung tissue next to the tumor, sampled at surgery. The sequence was collected from a male donor with early-stage non-small cell lung cancer. This chain uses TRBV5-5 with TRBJ2-5; possible D gene TRBD2, 5 bases. The CDR3 nucleotides are TGTGCCAGCAGCTTAACCGGGGAGGAGACCCAGTACTTC. It encodes CASSLTGEETQYF.